This passage covers 17 T cell receptor beta chains from one sample sequenced in a study of blood T cell repertoires in COVID-19. TCRdb keeps only in-frame clones here, not all; method: immunoSEQ multiplex PCR. The sample comprises about 130,000 clones, around nine tenths of which are singletons, and less than 2.5% rests with the top ten. Sequenced: PBMCs or T cells enriched from blood (not recorded which). These receptors were obtained from a woman aged 50 to 60 who had recovered from COVID-19.

This chain joins TRBV5-4 and TRBJ2-7; 10 nucleotides agree with TRBD2. The CDR3 loop spans 16 amino acids. Germline V gene sequence: CDR1 SGHNT, CDR2 YYREEE (reference sequence). V lost 2 bases and J lost 7; bases outside the gene matches: 12. DNA for the CDR3: TGTGCCAGCAGCTTCGGGGCTAGCGGGGGTACGCGAGAGCAGTACTTC. Translating gives CASSFGASGGTREQYF.

The gene calls are TRBV7-3 and TRBJ1-4, with D possibly matching TRBD1 (5 bases). The CDR3 totals 13 residues. Germline CDR1 and CDR2: SGHTA and FQGTGA. Trimming cost V 1 base and J 8 bases, with 8 bases left between them. The CDR3 DNA reads as TGTGCCAGCAGCTTAATCGGGGGGGAAAAACTGTTTTTT. This gives the protein CASSLIGGEKLFF.

This chain links TRBV11-2 with TRBJ2-7; TRBD2 matches at 11 bases. The CDR3 runs to 18 residues. Germline-derived CDR1 and CDR2 are SGHAT and FQNNGV. V dropped 6 bases and J dropped 9; count of bases not matched to a gene: 22. The CDR3 reads CASSLPETSGEPYDGQYF. The DNA for the CDR3 is TGTGCCAGCAGTTTACCTGAGACTAGCGGGGAGCCTTACGACGGGCAGTACTTC.

This clone has only one observation. The V call is TRBV19, the J call TRBJ1-5; 8 positions agree with TRBD1. V lost 5 bases and J lost 6; bases outside the gene matches: 9. The germline CDR1 and CDR2 sequences are LNHDA and SQIVND (reference sequence). The CDR3 runs 15 residues. CDR3 sequence reads: CASSATGQAVQPQHF. Here the CDR3 DNA reads TGTGCCAGTAGTGCTACGGGACAGGCGGTTCAGCCCCAGCATTTT.

This clone appeared a few times. The genes are TRBV3-1 (or the pseudogene TRBV3-2) and TRBJ1-1; D possibly corresponds to TRBD1 (6 bases). There are 16 residues in the CDR3. The germline gives CDR1 LGHDT, CDR2 YNNKEL (reference sequence). Trimming removed 4 bases at V and 5 bases at J, with 20 bases between. Here the CDR3 DNA reads TGTGCCAGCAGCCCCTTTTTAGGGGGGGCGCGGACTGAAGCTTTCTTT. This translates into CASSPFLGGARTEAFF.

The J gene is TRBJ2-3, the V gene TRBV27; 11 nucleotides line up with TRBD1. Germline V lookup: CDR1 MNHEY, CDR2 SMNVEV (reference sequence). With 4 bases clipped from V and 6 bases from J, the junction kept 6 bases outside the gene matches. The CDR3 covers 15 residues. The CDR3 coding sequence is TGTGCCAGCAGTTCGGGACAGGGGGAGTGGGATACGCAGTATTTT. This translates into CASSSGQGEWDTQYF.

This chain links TRBV9 with TRBJ2-2; D is unclear. This CDR3 contains 12 residues. The germline gives CDR1 SGDLS, CDR2 YYNGEE. The V gene lost 4 bases and the J gene lost 5 bases, with 6 bases spanning the gap. The CDR3 is CASSSYTGELFF. CDR3 sequence (DNA): TGTGCCAGCAGCTCTTATACCGGGGAGCTGTTTTTT.

This clone came up a few times. V and J are TRBV6-5 and TRBJ2-7, with 9 nucleotides matching TRBD2. V was pared by 7 bases and J by 1 base, with 5 bases of the junction left unmatched. This CDR3 spans 14 amino acids. Per germline, CDR1 MNHEY and CDR2 SVGAGI. The CDR3 sequence: CASINSGGSYEQYF. Written as DNA, the CDR3 is TGTGCCAGCATTAATAGCGGGGGTTCCTACGAGCAGTACTTC.

V and J are TRBV29-1 and TRBJ2-7; 9 bases are a match to TRBD1. CDR1 and CDR2 from the germline V gene are SQVTM and ANQGSEA. The J segment lost 5 bases and the V segment lost 5 bases, leaving 7 bases of the junction unmatched. The CDR3 runs 13 residues. The chain's CDR3 is CSVIGTGRNEQYF. The DNA of the CDR3 is TGCAGCGTTATAGGGACAGGGAGAAACGAGCAGTACTTC.

V gene TRBV4-1 combines with J gene TRBJ2-2; TRBD1 agrees at 8 bases. Germline CDR1 MGHRA, CDR2 YSYEKL. CDR3 length: 17 residues. V gave up 6 bases and J gave up 4 bases; unmatched junction bases: 13. This CDR3 is CASRHTRQGQSTGELFF. The CDR3 region has the DNA TGCGCCAGCAGACACACGAGACAGGGGCAGAGCACCGGGGAGCTGTTTTTT.

The chain employs TRBV9 and TRBJ1-4; tentatively, D is TRBD1 (6 bases). Germline V lookup: CDR1 SGDLS, CDR2 YYNGEE. The V end was cut by 0 bases, the J end by 0 bases, with 12 bases between. This CDR3 comprises 17 residues. The CDR3 sequence: CASSVETGPTTNEKLFF. Written as DNA, the CDR3 is TGTGCCAGCAGCGTAGAGACAGGACCTACAACTAATGAAAAACTGTTTTTT.

This chain joins TRBV30 and TRBJ1-3; D may be TRBD1 (5 bases). CDR3 length equals 16 residues. The V gene lost 4 bases and the J gene lost 0 bases, with 16 bases spanning the gap. Germline CDR1 GTSNPN, CDR2 SVGIG (reference sequence). For the CDR3, the DNA is TGTGCCTGGACCCGGGGACTTGTGTTCTCTGGAAACACCATATATTTT. Its protein is CAWTRGLVFSGNTIYF.

The chain links TRBV5-6 to TRBJ2-1, with 8 bases aligning to TRBD2. Trimming removed 4 bases from V and 2 bases from J; junction bases left unmatched: 5. The CDR3 is 15 residues long. Per the germline V gene, CDR1 is SGHDT and CDR2 is YYEEEE. The CDR3 DNA follows: TGTGCCAGCAGCGCCACTAGCGGCCCCTACAATGAGCAGTTCTTC. Translating gives CASSATSGPYNEQFF.

The chain's CDR3 is CASSQGGGGLSGYTF. The CDR3 DNA reads TGTGCCAGCAGCCAAGGTGGAGGGGGCTTAAGTGGCTACACCTTC. V gene TRBV3-1 (or the pseudogene TRBV3-2) combines with J gene TRBJ1-2; 7 positions agree with TRBD1. Unmatched junction bases numbered 9, after V lost 1 base and J lost 7 bases. The CDR3 extends over 15 amino acids. CDR1 LGHDT and CDR2 YNNKEL come from the germline V gene (reference sequence).

The V gene is TRBV12-3 or TRBV12-4, the J gene TRBJ2-3; D is possibly TRBD1 (5 bases). CDR3 length equals 13 residues. Trimming removed 8 bases from V and 2 bases from J, with 11 bases in between. The CDR3: CASSQATTDTQYF. CDR3 bases: TGTGCCAGCTCACAGGCGACCACAGATACGCAGTATTTT.

This chain uses TRBV3-1 (or the pseudogene TRBV3-2) with TRBJ2-3, with a weak D call TRBD2 (7 bases). The CDR3 consists of 14 residues. Germline V gene data show CDR1 as LGHDT and CDR2 as YNNKEL (reference sequence). The V gene lost 2 bases and the J gene lost 4 bases, with 10 bases spanning the gap. CDR3 coding DNA: TGTGCCAGCAGCCAAACGGGGGGCCCAGATACGCAGTATTTT. Amino acid sequence: CASSQTGGPDTQYF.

The V call is TRBV7-9, the J call TRBJ2-5, with D possibly being TRBD1 (5 bases). The CDR3 length is 15 residues. Germline loops: CDR1 SEHNR, CDR2 FQNEAQ (reference sequence). V was pared by 0 bases and J by 5 bases, with 13 bases between. The CDR3 bases are TGTGCCAGCAGCTTAGCGCAGGGCCTGGTGGAGACCCAGTACTTC. This codes for CASSLAQGLVETQYF.